Below, 11 T cell receptor beta chains from the same sample are listed, as sequenced in a study of spatial heterogeneity in lung cancer. Study-wide results and caveats: Mutation counts in tumors were tracked by counts of expanded intratumoral alpha and beta TCRs.

TCRdb called the 5' RACE reads again in MiXCR, with one record for every CDR3 protein. The data show some 97,000 distinct CDR3 sequences, with 4.4% seen just once and less than 25% held by the top ten. These receptors lack a known antigen. Documented time point: sample taken at primary tumor resection. This specimen consisted of lung tumor tissue, obtained at surgery. The receptor set was obtained from a male donor with early-stage non-small cell lung cancer.

This clonotype was counted ten times or more. This rearrangement joins TRBV6-5 to TRBJ1-1; perhaps TRBD1 as D (6 bases). The V end was cut by 5 bases, the J end by 11 bases, with 18 bases between. The CDR3 covers 13 residues. Germline V gene data show CDR1 as MNHEY and CDR2 as SVGAGI. The CDR3 loop reads CASSAKFGGRAFF. As DNA, the CDR3 is TGTGCCAGCAGTGCAAAGTTCGGGGGGCGGGCTTTCTTT.

This clonotype was detected ten times or more. The rearrangement uses TRBV15 and TRBJ2-7, with D maybe TRBD1 (5 bases). Germline V CDR1 and CDR2: LNHNV, YYDKDF (reference sequence). The germline V and J ends were trimmed by 0 bases and 7 bases, with 16 bases remaining between them. The CDR3 covers 15 residues. The CDR3 region has the DNA TGTGCCACCAGCAGAGATTATAGGGGCTCGGGTGAGCAGTACTTC. It yields the protein CATSRDYRGSGEQYF.

This sequence joins TRBV6-5 and TRBJ2-3, with 8 nucleotides matching TRBD1. Germline trimming cut 2 bases from V and 2 bases from J; bases unmatched to any gene: 6. The V gene's germline CDR1 is MNHEY and CDR2 SVGAGI. This CDR3 spans 16 amino acids. Here the CDR3 DNA reads TGTGCCAGCAGTTACCTTCGGGACAGGCACACAGATACGCAGTATTTT. Protein sequence: CASSYLRDRHTDTQYF.

This clonotype was recorded at least ten times. This chain uses TRBV7-8 with TRBJ2-2; no firm D call. Germline CDR1 reads SGHVS; CDR2 reads FQNEAQ. The CDR3 is made up of 13 amino acids. Trimming pared 8 bases from V and 6 bases from J, leaving 13 bases between. CDR3 coding DNA: TGTGCCAGCCTCTTTGGCCCCTCCGGGGAGCTGTTTTTT. Amino acid sequence: CASLFGPSGELFF.

This clonotype was seen repeatedly, ten times or more. This rearrangement joins TRBV27 to TRBJ2-5, with a possible D match to TRBD1 (6 bases). Trimming took 2 bases from V and 3 from J, leaving 7 bases between them. CDR3 length: 13 amino acids. In germline, CDR1 is MNHEY, CDR2 SMNVEV (reference sequence). The CDR3 DNA sequence: TGTGCCAGCAGTTTACACAGGGAAGAGACCCAGTACTTC. It is translated as CASSLHREETQYF.

This clonotype has ten or more counts. A read error may be the cause here, since a much bigger clone is one base away. J is TRBJ2-6 and V is TRBV7-2; D gene ambiguous. Germline CDR1 reads SGHTA; CDR2 reads FQGNSA. This CDR3 spans 15 amino acids. V lost 5 bases and J lost 0, with 8 bases in between. The CDR3 sequence is CASSPRVSGANVLTF. The DNA for the CDR3 is TGTGCCAGCAGCCCCCGAGTCTCTGGGGCCAACGTCCTGACTTTC.

This clonotype came up many times. The V gene is TRBV27, the J gene TRBJ2-1, with D tentatively TRBD1 (5 bases). Germline loops: CDR1 MNHEY, CDR2 SMNVEV (reference sequence). This CDR3 region has 15 residues. Trimming took off 9 bases at V and 8 bases at J, with 23 bases between the two ends. The CDR3 is CASRLTVRAGHEQFF. DNA for the CDR3: TGTGCCAGTCGTCTGACAGTTCGGGCTGGACATGAGCAGTTCTTC.

In its sample, this clonotype was seen many times. The chain couples TRBV7-2 to TRBJ2-6, with 7 bases fitting TRBD1. The V segment lost 7 bases and the J segment 2 bases; nucleotides outside the gene matches: 5. This CDR3 is 15 amino acids long. Per the germline V gene, CDR1 is SGHTA and CDR2 is FQGNSA. CDR3 bases: TGTGCCAGCACCTATGGACAGGCTGGGGCCAACGTCCTGACTTTC. Amino acids: CASTYGQAGANVLTF.

This clonotype was counted ten times or more. The rearrangement uses TRBV12-5 and TRBJ2-1; TRBD1 might be the D (5 bases). The CDR3 sequence is 13 residues long. Germline V gene sequence: CDR1 LGHNT, CDR2 FRNRAP. Trimming left V 1 base short and J 13 bases short, with 14 bases between. The CDR3 loop reads CASGLDEGVGQFF. The CDR3 DNA follows: TGTGCTAGTGGTTTGGACGAAGGGGTAGGCCAGTTCTTC. Full variable domain (rest looked up from reference TRBV12-5 and TRBJ2-1): DARVTQTPRHKVTEMGQEVTMRCQPILGHNTVFWYRQTMMQGLELLAYFRNRAPLDDSGMPKDRFSAEMPDATLATLKIQPSEPRDSAVYFCASGLDEGVGQFFGPGTRLTVL.

This clonotype turned up a few times. The chain carries TRBV5-1 and TRBJ2-7; 9 bases match TRBD1. V shed 0 bases, J shed 6 bases, and the junction held 1 base outside the gene matches. The CDR3 length is 13 residues. Germline V lookup: CDR1 SGHRS, CDR2 YFSETQ. This CDR3 is CASSLVTGGEQYF. The CDR3 coding sequence is TGCGCCAGCAGCTTGGTGACAGGGGGCGAGCAGTACTTC.

The chain joins TRBV4-1 to TRBJ2-5; either TRBD1 or TRBD2 may supply D (5 bases each). The ends were cut back, 0 bases at V and 6 bases at J, with 11 bases in the middle. The CDR3 runs 14 residues. Per the germline V gene, CDR1 is MGHRA and CDR2 is YSYEKL. DNA for the CDR3: TGCGCCAGCAGCCAAGATCGGGGCCTCAAGACCCAGTACTTC. Its translation is CASSQDRGLKTQYF.